Below, 19 T cell receptor beta chains from the same sample are listed, as sequenced in a study of T-cell memory formation after mild COVID-19. MiXCR was run by TCRdb on the 5' RACE reads, yielding one entry per CDR3 protein. The data hold some 450,000 distinct CDR3 sequences, with 15% to 25% observed a single time. Sample: PBMCs or a T cell subset sorted from them (not recorded which). The receptor set was obtained from an adult woman who had mild COVID-19 (a few samples of this study predate the infection). Cell type and time point are not known.

This clonotype has just a few counts. The chain couples TRBV11-3 to TRBJ2-2; the match to TRBD2 covers 10 bases. This CDR3 comprises 17 residues. Germline V lookup: CDR1 SGHNT, CDR2 YENEEA. Losses at the gene ends were 4 bases for V and 6 bases for J; bases not matched to a gene: 11. The CDR3 nucleotides read TGTGCCAGCAGCTCGTCTCCAGCTAGCGGGAGTTCCGGGGAGCTGTTTTTT. Translating it yields CASSSSPASGSSGELFF.

This clonotype came up a few times. The chain couples TRBV20-1 to TRBJ1-6; 9 nucleotides align to TRBD1. Trimming took 0 bases from V and 6 from J; bases not matched to a gene: 9. The CDR3 is 17 residues long. Germline lookup yields CDR1 DFQATT and CDR2 SNEGSKA (reference sequence). The CDR3 is CSARDSRRDRVNSPLHF. The CDR3 DNA sequence: TGCAGTGCTAGAGATTCGAGGAGGGACAGGGTTAATTCACCCCTCCACTTT.

This clonotype was counted between two and nine times. The DNA for the CDR3 is TGTGCCAGCAGCGAGCTGGGACAGGCTCCCACAGATACGCAGTATTTT. Translated, it gives CASSELGQAPTDTQYF. The chain carries TRBV9 and TRBJ2-3; TRBD1 aligns across 8 bases. The CDR3 spans 16 residues. Germline V gene sequence: CDR1 SGDLS, CDR2 YYNGEE. V lost 3 bases to trimming and J lost 2 bases; unmatched junction nucleotides: 8.

The sample holds a few counts of this clonotype. The chain links TRBV3-1 to TRBJ1-1, with D unclear. The CDR3 extends over 17 amino acids. V was trimmed by 4 bases and J by 4 bases, leaving 22 bases between them. Germline CDR1 LGHDT, CDR2 YNNKEL (reference sequence). The CDR3 nucleotides read TGTGCCAGCAGCCCTGGGTCATTAACCGGTCGGGGCACTGAAGCTTTCTTT. This translates into CASSPGSLTGRGTEAFF.

This rearrangement joins TRBV6-4 to TRBJ2-1; D tentatively fits TRBD1 or TRBD2 (5 bases each). The CDR3 has 14 residues. Between the trimmed V and J ends, which lost 2 bases and 7 bases, there was a span of 12 bases. CDR1 and CDR2 from the germline V gene are MRHNA and SNTAGT. The CDR3: CASSDEGPENEQFF. CDR3 DNA sequence: TGTGCCAGCAGTGACGAGGGGCCGGAGAATGAGCAGTTCTTC.

This clonotype occurred a few times. V gene TRBV7-2 combines with J gene TRBJ1-1; no definite D call. The CDR3 is 15 amino acids. The V gene's germline CDR1 is SGHTA and CDR2 FQGNSA. V lost 1 base and J lost 5, with 14 bases in between. The CDR3 spells CASSLGLGPWTEAFF. As DNA, the CDR3 is TGTGCCAGCAGCTTAGGCCTGGGCCCATGGACTGAAGCTTTCTTT.

The V and J genes are TRBV7-7 and TRBJ1-2; 8 nucleotides agree with TRBD1. CDR1 SSHAT and CDR2 FNYEAQ come from the germline V gene (reference sequence). Trimming cost V 1 base and J 2 bases; bases outside gene matches: 3. This CDR3 has 15 residues. Here the CDR3 reads CASSLGTGTNYGYTF. The CDR3, as DNA: TGTGCCAGCAGCTTAGGGACAGGGACGAACTATGGCTACACCTTC.

CDR3 amino acids: CSAKTGNNEQYF. The CDR3 DNA is TGCAGTGCTAAGACAGGGAACAACGAGCAGTACTTC. The chain employs TRBV20-1 and TRBJ2-7, with 7 nucleotides matching TRBD1. Trimming took 4 bases from V and 5 from J; bases not matched to a gene: 5. CDR3 size: 12 residues. Per germline, CDR1 DFQATT and CDR2 SNEGSKA (reference sequence).

The chain is built from TRBV7-9 and TRBJ2-7; possibly TRBD1 or TRBD2 for D (7 bases each). Trimming stripped 5 bases from V and 3 bases from J, with 23 bases between. Germline V gene lookup returns CDR1 SEHNR and CDR2 FQNEAQ (reference sequence). The CDR3 is 17 amino acids. The CDR3 nucleotides are TGTGCCAGCAGCCCCCGACAGGGAGGGGCCACCGTCTACGAGCAGTACTTC. Its protein product is CASSPRQGGATVYEQYF.

This clonotype was recorded many times. The chain combines TRBV12-3 or TRBV12-4 with TRBJ2-1; TRBD2 agrees at 7 bases. The junction had 7 bases not matched to a gene; V was cut back by 3 bases and J by 5 bases. This CDR3 has 15 amino acids. CDR3 DNA: TGTGCCAGCAGTTTTATGGGGAGGGGTCACAATGAGCAGTTCTTC. Its translation is CASSFMGRGHNEQFF.

The CDR3 spells CASSRQKTGRTDEAFF. CDR3 sequence (DNA): TGTGCCAGCTCACGACAAAAGACAGGGAGGACGGATGAAGCTTTCTTT. V gene TRBV18 combines with J gene TRBJ1-1; 7 bases line up with TRBD1. The V gene's germline CDR1 is KGHSH and CDR2 LQKENI. J lost 7 bases, V lost 4 bases, and 15 bases had no gene match. The CDR3 runs 16 residues. Based on the CDR3 plus reference TRBV18 and TRBJ1-1, the full variable domain is NAGVMQNPRHLVRRRGQEARLRCSPMKGHSHVYWYRQLPEEGLKFMVYLQKENIIDESGMPKERFSAEFPKEGPSILRIQQVVRGDSAAYFCASSRQKTGRTDEAFFGQGTRLTVV.

This clonotype was detected only a few times. The chain joins TRBV4-3 to TRBJ1-2, with 8 bases that match TRBD1. Germline CDR1 reads LGHNA; CDR2 reads YSLEER. The length of the CDR3 is 19 residues. Losses at the gene ends were 3 bases for V and 2 bases for J; bases not matched to a gene: 17. The CDR3 sequence is CASSHPHRGQGAENYGYTF. For the CDR3, the DNA is TGCGCCAGCAGCCATCCCCACCGTGGTCAGGGGGCGGAGAACTATGGCTACACCTTC.

This clonotype was observed a few times. This chain uses TRBV29-1 with TRBJ1-2, with D possibly being TRBD1 (6 bases). Germline V lookup: CDR1 SQVTM, CDR2 ANQGSEA. The CDR3 has 11 residues. V lost 6 bases and J 4 bases, leaving 9 bases between the germline ends. CDR3 amino acids: CSVGQSYGYTF. CDR3 bases: TGCAGCGTAGGACAGTCCTATGGCTACACCTTC.

This clonotype was seen only a few times. V gene TRBV4-1 combines with J gene TRBJ1-2; no definite D call. This CDR3 has 13 residues. Trimming stripped 3 bases from V and 1 base from J, with 6 bases between. The germline gives CDR1 MGHRA, CDR2 YSYEKL. CDR3 region: CASSQNYNYGYTF. CDR3 sequence (DNA): TGCGCCAGCAGCCAGAATTATAACTATGGCTACACCTTC.

This clonotype was counted a few times. CDR3 sequence: CSVAGEGSKNIQYF. CDR3 nucleotides: TGCAGCGTTGCCGGGGAGGGGTCCAAAAACATTCAGTACTTC. The rearrangement joins TRBV29-1 to TRBJ2-4; 7 bases are a match to TRBD2. This CDR3 spans 14 amino acids. V was clipped by 4 bases and J by 2 bases; unmatched bases: 5. Germline-derived CDR1 and CDR2 are SQVTM and ANQGSEA.

The chain has TRBV5-5 and TRBJ2-2; TRBD1 matches 9 bases. Trimming removed 4 bases from V and 0 bases from J; junction bases left unmatched: 7. This CDR3 spans 17 amino acids. Germline V gene data show CDR1 as SGHKS and CDR2 as YYEKEE (reference sequence). CDR3 amino acids: CASSLEGQGANTGELFF. CDR3 bases: TGTGCCAGCAGCCTGGAGGGACAGGGAGCGAACACCGGGGAGCTGTTTTTT.

The genes are TRBV15 and TRBJ1-2; TRBD1 matches 10 bases. The length of the CDR3 is 19 residues. The V segment lost 1 base and the J segment 4 bases; nucleotides outside the gene matches: 15. The germline V gene encodes CDR1 LNHNV and CDR2 YYDKDF (reference sequence). As DNA, the CDR3 is TGTGCCACCAGCAGAGTAGGAGACAGGGGGCCGGTATCAGGCTATGGCTACACCTTC. This gives the protein CATSRVGDRGPVSGYGYTF. Combining the CDR3 with reference TRBV15 and TRBJ1-2 gives the whole variable domain DAMVIQNPRYQVTQFGKPVTLSCSQTLNHNVMYWYQQKSSQAPKLLFHYYDKDFNNEADTPDNFQSRRPNTSFCFLDIRSPGLGDTAMYLCATSRVGDRGPVSGYGYTFGSGTRLTVV.

This sequence joins TRBV7-2 and TRBJ2-3, with 7 bases lining up with TRBD2. V dropped 1 base and J dropped 1; count of bases not matched to a gene: 5. The V gene's germline CDR1 is SGHTA and CDR2 FQGNSA. CDR3 length: 16 residues. This chain's CDR3 is CASSLERGRGTDTQYF. CDR3 nucleotides: TGTGCCAGCAGCTTAGAACGCGGGAGAGGCACAGATACGCAGTATTTT.

This rearrangement joins TRBV7-9 to TRBJ1-1; 7 bases are a match to TRBD1. The V gene end was trimmed by 3 bases and the J gene end by 2 bases; junction bases not matched to a gene: 6. The length of the CDR3 is 15 residues. From germline, CDR1 is SEHNR and CDR2 FQNEAQ (reference sequence). The CDR3 here is CASSFRGGLNTEAFF. The DNA of the CDR3 is TGTGCCAGCAGCTTCAGGGGGGGGCTAAACACTGAAGCTTTCTTT.